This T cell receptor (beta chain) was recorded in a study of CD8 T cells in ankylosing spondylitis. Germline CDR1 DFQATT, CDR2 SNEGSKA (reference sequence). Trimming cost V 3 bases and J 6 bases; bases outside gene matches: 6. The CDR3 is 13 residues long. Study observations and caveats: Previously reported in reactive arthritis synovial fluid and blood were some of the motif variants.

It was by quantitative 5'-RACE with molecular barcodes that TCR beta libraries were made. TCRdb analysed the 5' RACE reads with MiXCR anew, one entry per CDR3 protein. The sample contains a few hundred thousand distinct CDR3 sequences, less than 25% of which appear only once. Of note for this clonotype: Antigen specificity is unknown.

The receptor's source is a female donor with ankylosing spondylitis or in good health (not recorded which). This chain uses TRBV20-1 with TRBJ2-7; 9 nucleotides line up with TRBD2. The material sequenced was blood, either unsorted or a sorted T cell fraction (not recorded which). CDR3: CSARASGTPEQYF. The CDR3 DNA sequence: TGCAGTGCTAGGGCTAGCGGGACGCCCGAGCAGTACTTC.